This T cell receptor (beta chain) stems from a study of cytomegalovirus exposure and HLA in healthy donors. Overall study: T cells numbering about 179 million yielded 90 million to 140 million unique TCR beta sequences in an earlier analysis.

About this clone itself: Antigen specificity is unknown.

Germline V CDR1 and CDR2: SGHRS, YFSETQ. With 3 bases clipped from V and 0 bases from J, the junction kept 3 bases outside the gene matches. The CDR3 has 15 residues. The PCR had 60 Vbeta and 13 Jbeta primers. Produced via immunoSEQ multiplex PCR; TCRdb's table is partial and in-frame only. The data contain 150,000 to 200,000 clones, around 80% of them singletons. Each of the donors was a healthy bone marrow donor. Study-level results: Fewer N-insertions than the approximately 700-donor mean were reportedly shown by an Asian-associated ancestry cluster in a later analysis. Reports state that TCR beta sequences accurately predicted most subjects' HLA-A and HLA-B alleles.

Sequenced sample: PBMCs. The sequence was obtained from a male donor in good health and CMV-seronegative. The V call is TRBV5-1, the J call TRBJ2-1; 7 positions match TRBD2. This CDR3 is CASSSLADSYNEQFF. CDR3 coding DNA: TGCGCCAGCAGCTCTCTAGCGGACTCCTACAATGAGCAGTTCTTC.